This TCR beta chain was documented in a study of blood T cell repertoires in COVID-19. Study context: The study drew acute and convalescent COVID-19 samples from the United States, Italy and Spain. Sources were T cells, B-cell-depleted T cells, or PBMCs; the material itself was cDNA or gDNA.

In the original analysis: From reference gene primer amplification, estimates of nucleated cell counts were derived. Assay: immunoSEQ multiplex PCR; the TCRdb copy retains only in-frame clones and omits some. V and J calls and clone size come straight from that table; D and trimming were deduced from the DNA. The sample includes around 180,000 clones, 88% of them seen just once. The CDR3 has 14 amino acids. The V and J ends lost 6 bases and 5 bases, in that order; junction bases with no gene match: 5. Looked up from germline, CDR1 is ENHRY and CDR2 is SYGVKD. The material sequenced was peripheral blood. The V and J genes are TRBV10-3 and TRBJ2-3, with 10 bases matching TRBD1. This receptor was obtained from a man between 65 and 79 years old with active or convalescent COVID-19. The DNA of the CDR3 is TGTGCCATCAGCCCCCGGGACAGGGGAGATACGCAGTATTTT. Protein sequence: CAISPRDRGDTQYF.